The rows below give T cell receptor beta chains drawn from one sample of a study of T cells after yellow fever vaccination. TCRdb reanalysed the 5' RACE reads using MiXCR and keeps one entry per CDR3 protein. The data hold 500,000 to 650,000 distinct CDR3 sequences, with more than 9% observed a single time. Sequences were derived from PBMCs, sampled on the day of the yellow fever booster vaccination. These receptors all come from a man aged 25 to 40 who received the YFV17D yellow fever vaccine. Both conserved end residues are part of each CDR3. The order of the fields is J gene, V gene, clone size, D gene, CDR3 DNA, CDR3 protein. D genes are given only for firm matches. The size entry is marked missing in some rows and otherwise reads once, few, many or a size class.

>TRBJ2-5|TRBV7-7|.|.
TGTGCCAGCAGCTTAGAAAGCGACCAAGAGACCCAGTACTTC
CASSLESDQETQYF
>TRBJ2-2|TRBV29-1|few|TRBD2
TGCAGCGTGCGTCGGGAACTAGCGGGGTTGGCCGGGGAGCTGTTTTTT
CSVRRELAGLAGELFF
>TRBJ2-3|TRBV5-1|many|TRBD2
TGTGCCAGCAGCTTAAGTGGGAGGGTTACAGATACGCAGTATTTT
CASSLSGRVTDTQYF
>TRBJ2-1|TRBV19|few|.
TGTGCCAGTAGTATAGGACAGAGCAACTACAATGAGCAGTTCTTC
CASSIGQSNYNEQFF
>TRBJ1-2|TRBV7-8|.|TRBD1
TGTGCCAGCAGCTCTCCGGGACAGGGATTCGGTCTGGGCTATGGCTACACCTTC
CASSSPGQGFGLGYGYTF
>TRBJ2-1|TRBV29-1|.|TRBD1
TGCAGCGTTGGGCGACAGGGGTCCTACAATGAGCAGTTCTTC
CSVGRQGSYNEQFF
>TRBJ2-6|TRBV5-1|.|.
TGCGCCAGCAGCTTGGAATTTATTGGGGCCAACGTCCTGACTTTC
CASSLEFIGANVLTF
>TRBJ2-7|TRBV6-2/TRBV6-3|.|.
TGTGCCAGCAGTTACTCCCCTGGGGTGTGGGGGTCATCCTACGAGCAGTACTTC
CASSYSPGVWGSSYEQYF
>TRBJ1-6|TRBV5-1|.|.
TGCGCCACCTCTGTAGGAGATAATTCACCCCTCCACTTT
CATSVGDNSPLHF
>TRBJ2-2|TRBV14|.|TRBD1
TGTGCCAGCAGCCAATACCCCAGGGGGAGCACCGGGGAGCTGTTTTTT
CASSQYPRGSTGELFF
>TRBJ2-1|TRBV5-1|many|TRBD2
TGCGCCAGCAGCCCGAGACTAGCGGGGACCTACAATGAGCAGTTCTTC
CASSPRLAGTYNEQFF
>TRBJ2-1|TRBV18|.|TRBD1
TGTGCCAGCTCACCGGTGACAGGGGGATCAAACAATGAGCAGTTCTTC
CASSPVTGGSNNEQFF
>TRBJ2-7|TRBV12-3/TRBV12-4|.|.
TGTGCCAGCAGTTTACGGTCCGGGGTCGAGCAGTACTTC
CASSLRSGVEQYF
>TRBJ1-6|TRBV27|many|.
TGTGCCAGCAGTTTGACAACCTACTATAATTCACCCCTCCACTTT
CASSLTTYYNSPLHF